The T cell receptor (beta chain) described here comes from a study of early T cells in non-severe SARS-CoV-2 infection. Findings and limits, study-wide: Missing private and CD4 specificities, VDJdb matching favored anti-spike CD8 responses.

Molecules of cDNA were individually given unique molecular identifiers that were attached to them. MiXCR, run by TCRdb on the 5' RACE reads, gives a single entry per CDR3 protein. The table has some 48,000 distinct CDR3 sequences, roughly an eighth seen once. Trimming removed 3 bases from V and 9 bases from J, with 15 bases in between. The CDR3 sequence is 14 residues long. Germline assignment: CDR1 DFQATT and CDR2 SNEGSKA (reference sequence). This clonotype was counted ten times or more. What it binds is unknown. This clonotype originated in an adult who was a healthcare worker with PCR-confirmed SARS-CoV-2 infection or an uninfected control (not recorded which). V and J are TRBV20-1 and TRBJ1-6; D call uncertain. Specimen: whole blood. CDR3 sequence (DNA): TGCAGTGCTAGGGGCCGAGGAAGTAGTTCACCCCTCCACTTT. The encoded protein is CSARGRGSSSPLHF.